The rows below give T cell receptor beta chains drawn from one sample of a study of blood T cell repertoires in COVID-19. This table comes from immunoSEQ multiplex PCR, and its TCRdb copy is limited to in-frame clones, with some not included. The sample lists a few hundred thousand clones, roughly 90% seen once, with 2.5% to 3% in the top ten. The sample comprised peripheral blood. These receptors were obtained from a woman in her twenties or thirties with active or convalescent COVID-19. Each CDR3 is given with its conserved first and last residue. The D gene is left open where the match is weak. The size of a clone is reported for some rows only, either as once, few or many, or as a class for expanded clones.

v_call	clone_size	cdr3_length	d_call	j_call	cdr3_aa
TRBV6-5	-	14	-	TRBJ2-2	CASSYSTGTGELFF
TRBV5-1	few	13	TRBD1	TRBJ2-7	CASSSGTAYEQYF
TRBV10-3	-	19	TRBD2	TRBJ2-1	CAISESLAGGRSSYNEQFF
TRBV10-3	few	12	TRBD2	TRBJ2-1	CASSGENNEQFF
TRBV28	-	12	TRBD1	TRBJ1-2	CASGQGNYGYTF
TRBV28	-	14	TRBD1	TRBJ1-5	CASSPGGGGQPQHF
TRBV5-3	-	17	TRBD1	TRBJ1-3	CARSPIKTGANGNTIYF
TRBV10-3	-	15	-	TRBJ1-1	CAISEVTGGDTEAFF
TRBV4-3	once	17	-	TRBJ2-2	CASSQDGPGANTGELFF
TRBV5-6	-	13	-	TRBJ2-5	CASSLGGSETQYF
TRBV27	-	13	-	TRBJ2-5	CASSFRGDETQYF
TRBV6-2/TRBV6-3	-	15	TRBD2	TRBJ2-3	CASSPAGVFTDTQYF
TRBV11-2	-	14	-	TRBJ1-4	CASSLNRVDEKLFF
TRBV19	-	15	TRBD1	TRBJ2-1	CASSSKGAGMYEQFF
TRBV5-8	-	14	-	TRBJ2-5	CASSLGGGQETQYF
TRBV13	-	14	-	TRBJ1-2	CASSRNGGVNGYTF
TRBV4-3	-	12	-	TRBJ2-3	CASSQGAGTQYF
TRBV9	-	18	TRBD2	TRBJ2-3	CASSAPGTSGLSTDTQYF
TRBV5-5	-	12	TRBD1	TRBJ1-2	CASSRDRDGYTF
TRBV7-2	-	16	-	TRBJ1-2	CASSLDPATVSYGYTF
TRBV15	-	14	-	TRBJ2-2	CATSLAGITGELFF
TRBV6-2/TRBV6-3	-	13	-	TRBJ2-2	CASSYYITGELFF
TRBV28	-	15	-	TRBJ1-1	CASSARGGGNTEAFF
TRBV5-4	-	15	-	TRBJ2-1	CASSFGTFLYNEQFF